These 26 T cell receptor beta chains share one sample of origin, sequenced in a study of T-cell reconstitution after alpha-beta-depleted transplantation in children. Findings and limits, study-wide: Newly produced T cells mostly accounted for T-cell counts and diversity one year post-transplant.

Their recognized antigens are unknown. The TCRbeta library was prepared with unique molecular identifiers. TCRdb re-called the PCR reads with MiXCR, one entry per CDR3 protein. The table includes hundreds of thousands of distinct CDR3 sequences, almost 8% detected once. The sample in question was peripheral blood, obtained 360 days after TCRalphabeta/CD19-depleted stem cell transplant. The receptors stem from a female patient between 2 and 15 years old who had a stem cell transplant for Fanconi anemia, so the T cells may come from the graft donor.

This clonotype was detected a few times. The chain has TRBV5-4 and TRBJ2-7, with D possibly TRBD2 on 5 matching bases. The V and J ends lost 0 bases and 6 bases respectively, with 10 bases between them. The CDR3 runs 13 residues. CDR1 and CDR2 from the germline V gene are SGHNT and YYREEE (reference sequence). This CDR3 reads CASSLVEVPEQYF. CDR3 coding DNA: TGTGCCAGCAGCTTGGTGGAGGTCCCCGAGCAGTACTTC.

This rearrangement joins TRBV20-1 to TRBJ2-7, with D hard to call. The CDR3 has 12 amino acids. The V gene's germline CDR1 is DFQATT and CDR2 SNEGSKA (reference sequence). Trimming stripped 4 bases from V and 4 bases from J, with 11 bases between. Here the CDR3 DNA reads TGCAGTGCTAAAACCCCTCTTTACGAGCAGTACTTC. Translated, it gives CSAKTPLYEQYF.

There are many counts of this clonotype. The chain is built from TRBV12-3 or TRBV12-4 and TRBJ2-1; 9 bases are a match to TRBD1. V lost 3 bases to trimming and J lost 9 bases; unmatched junction nucleotides: 6. The CDR3 covers 14 residues. The CDR3: CASSFTGGFGEQFF. In DNA form, the CDR3 reads TGTGCCAGCAGTTTTACAGGGGGCTTTGGTGAGCAGTTCTTC.

The V and J genes are TRBV6-2 or TRBV6-3 and TRBJ2-1; 12 bases line up with TRBD2. CDR1 and CDR2 from the germline V gene are MNHEY and SVGEGT. V lost 3 bases, J lost 6 bases, and 6 bases stayed unmatched. The CDR3 contains 16 residues. CDR3 residues: CASSYLGLAGRNEQFF. The DNA for the CDR3 is TGTGCCAGCAGTTATCTCGGACTAGCGGGGCGCAATGAGCAGTTCTTC.

The rearrangement joins TRBV5-1 to TRBJ1-4; no reliable D call. The CDR3 loop spans 14 amino acids. Trimming shortened V by 2 bases and J by 7 bases, and 12 bases separated the two germline ends. The V gene's germline CDR1 is SGHRS and CDR2 YFSETQ. This chain's CDR3 is CASSFDARGEKLFF. Here the CDR3 DNA reads TGCGCCAGCAGCTTTGACGCCCGGGGTGAAAAACTGTTTTTT.

This clonotype was detected many times. V gene TRBV10-3 combines with J gene TRBJ1-5; D unresolved. The CDR3 covers 12 residues. Trimming took off 4 bases at V and 4 bases at J, with 5 bases between the two ends. The germline V gene has CDR1 ENHRY and CDR2 SYGVKD. Written as DNA, the CDR3 is TGTGCCATCAGTGGGCCGAATCAGCCCCAGCATTTT. It encodes CAISGPNQPQHF.

The V gene is TRBV3-1, the J gene TRBJ2-2; D not certain. Deletions cut 1 base from V and 7 bases from J, with 10 bases between. CDR1 and CDR2 (germline): LGHDT, YNNKEL (reference sequence). This CDR3 comprises 14 residues. The DNA of the CDR3 is TGTGCCAGCAGCCAAGGGGCAGCCATCGGGGAGCTGTTTTTT. As protein: CASSQGAAIGELFF.

This clonotype was seen only a few times. This sequence joins TRBV7-2 and TRBJ1-1; D gene unclear. This CDR3 is built from 15 residues. The V gene lost 1 base and the J gene lost 4 bases, with 13 bases spanning the gap. The germline CDR1 and CDR2 sequences are SGHTA and FQGNSA. CDR3 residues: CASSLVKGKATEAFF. The DNA of the CDR3 is TGTGCCAGCAGCTTAGTAAAGGGCAAGGCCACTGAAGCTTTCTTT.

The chain joins TRBV19 to TRBJ1-5; D is undetermined. Germline V gene lookup returns CDR1 LNHDA and CDR2 SQIVND (reference sequence). Between the trimmed V and J ends, which lost 3 bases and 8 bases, there was a span of 11 bases. This CDR3 contains 13 residues. The CDR3 region is CASSMAGREPQHF. Written as DNA, the CDR3 is TGTGCCAGTAGTATGGCGGGGAGGGAGCCCCAGCATTTT.

This clonotype came up many times. The chain uses TRBV12-3 or TRBV12-4 and TRBJ2-4, with 7 bases fitting TRBD1. This CDR3 has 14 residues. V shed 6 bases and J 5 bases; nucleotides not matched to a gene: 7. The CDR3 protein is CASSNRQGENIQYF. The CDR3 DNA follows: TGTGCCAGCAGCAACCGACAGGGAGAAAACATTCAGTACTTC.

This clonotype was recorded a few times. CDR3 in amino acids: CASSQDGTRRNEQFF. The CDR3 DNA is TGTGCCAGCAGCCAAGACGGGACTAGACGCAATGAGCAGTTCTTC. The chain uses TRBV4-2 and TRBJ2-1; 8 bases are shared with TRBD2. The CDR3 length is 15 residues. The V gene end was trimmed by 0 bases and the J gene end by 6 bases; junction bases not matched to a gene: 4. Germline V CDR1 and CDR2: LGHNA, YNFKEQ.

V is TRBV15 and J is TRBJ2-7; TRBD1 is a possible D gene (5 bases). The V end was cut by 3 bases, the J end by 6 bases, with 21 bases between. This CDR3 is 16 amino acids long. Germline V gives CDR1 LNHNV, CDR2 YYDKDF (reference sequence). The CDR3 region is CATSRLPTETLPEQYF. The CDR3 DNA sequence: TGTGCCACCAGCAGGCTACCGACAGAGACCCTACCCGAGCAGTACTTC. Full variable domain (missing parts from reference TRBV15 and TRBJ2-7): DAMVIQNPRYQVTQFGKPVTLSCSQTLNHNVMYWYQQKSSQAPKLLFHYYDKDFNNEADTPDNFQSRRPNTSFCFLDIRSPGLGDTAMYLCATSRLPTETLPEQYFGPGTRLTVT.

This clonotype came up a few times. The chain couples TRBV7-8 to TRBJ2-5, with a weak D call TRBD1 (5 bases). V was trimmed by 5 bases and J by 2 bases, leaving 15 bases between them. From germline, CDR1 is SGHVS and CDR2 FQNEAQ. This CDR3 has 15 amino acids. CDR3 sequence: CASSTIRVLQETQYF. The CDR3 DNA is TGTGCCAGCAGCACCATCAGGGTACTTCAAGAGACCCAGTACTTC.

This clonotype was recorded at least ten times. V and J are TRBV7-9 and TRBJ1-5, with a possible D match to TRBD1 (6 bases). The length of the CDR3 is 13 residues. V was cut by 1 base and J by 6 bases, with 7 bases left in between. Germline CDR1 is SEHNR and CDR2 is FQNEAQ (reference sequence). The CDR3, as DNA: TGTGCCAGCAGCTTAGGGGGGCCTCAGCCCCAGCATTTT. It specifies CASSLGGPQPQHF.

This clonotype was counted ten times or more. This sequence joins TRBV5-6 and TRBJ1-1; D gene unclear. The CDR3 is 14 residues long. Germline V gene lookup returns CDR1 SGHDT and CDR2 YYEEEE. V lost 1 base, J lost 1 base, and 8 bases lay in between. The CDR3 sequence: CASSLQVRNTEAFF. The CDR3 nucleotides read TGTGCCAGCAGCTTGCAGGTGAGGAACACTGAAGCTTTCTTT.

This clonotype was counted a few times. This sequence joins TRBV16 and TRBJ2-3, with 7 bases aligning to TRBD1. Germline V gene data show CDR1 as KGHSY and CDR2 as FQNENV. The junction had 7 bases not matched to a gene; V was cut back by 2 bases and J by 2 bases. This CDR3 contains 16 residues. CDR3 residues: CASSQLDRDLTDTQYF. The CDR3 DNA reads as TGTGCCAGCAGCCAACTCGACAGGGACCTCACAGATACGCAGTATTTT.

This rearrangement joins TRBV6-5 to TRBJ2-1; 8 bases line up with TRBD1. The V gene end was trimmed by 2 bases and the J gene end by 3 bases; junction bases not matched to a gene: 12. Germline values: CDR1 MNHEY, CDR2 SVGAGI. This CDR3 comprises 18 residues. The chain's CDR3 is CASSYLGTGAGLYNEQFF. The CDR3 nucleotides are TGTGCCAGCAGTTACCTCGGGACAGGCGCGGGCCTCTACAATGAGCAGTTCTTC.

This clonotype was counted many times. The gene calls are TRBV12-3 or TRBV12-4 and TRBJ1-1; D unresolved. The CDR3 has 12 residues. The V end was cut by 2 bases, the J end by 8 bases, with 9 bases between. The CDR3, as DNA: TGTGCCAGCAGTTTAACCAGTAGGGAAGCTTTCTTT. Translation: CASSLTSREAFF.

The table lists this clonotype with many counts. The chain has TRBV20-1 and TRBJ2-5; 7 positions match TRBD1. The ends lost 3 bases at V and 1 base at J; junction bases unmatched: 2. Germline CDR1 and CDR2: DFQATT and SNEGSKA (reference sequence). The CDR3 is 13 residues long. CDR3 sequence reads: CSARTGFQETQYF. CDR3 nucleotide sequence: TGCAGTGCTAGGACAGGGTTCCAAGAGACCCAGTACTTC.

This clonotype was recorded at least ten times. The DNA for the CDR3 is TGTGCCAGCAGCACTACTCACAATGAGCAGTTCTTC. Its protein is CASSTTHNEQFF. The chain links TRBV7-3 to TRBJ2-1; D gene uncertain. This CDR3 has 12 amino acids. Trimming pared 5 bases from V and 5 bases from J, leaving 7 bases between. The germline CDR1 and CDR2 sequences are SGHTA and FQGTGA.

The V gene is TRBV15, the J gene TRBJ1-4; D uncertain. The CDR3 sequence is 15 residues long. V lost 3 bases, J lost 8 bases, and 16 bases lay in between. The germline CDR1 and CDR2 sequences are LNHNV and YYDKDF (reference sequence). CDR3 in DNA: TGTGCCACCAGCAGCCCGGGAGCAGACTGGGAAAAACTGTTTTTT. It specifies CATSSPGADWEKLFF.

The gene calls are TRBV7-2 and TRBJ2-1, with D maybe TRBD2 (5 bases). CDR1 SGHTA and CDR2 FQGNSA come from the germline V gene. The CDR3 spans 14 residues. V was shortened by 1 base and J by 6 bases, with 10 bases between the two germline ends. In DNA, the CDR3 is TGTGCCAGCAGCTTAGAGAGGGAGCCCAATGAGCAGTTCTTC. Its protein product is CASSLEREPNEQFF.

There are a few counts of this clonotype. The chain joins TRBV7-6 to TRBJ1-1, with D maybe TRBD1 (6 bases). CDR1 and CDR2 (germline): SGHVS, FNYEAQ. CDR3 length equals 14 residues. The V and J ends lost 5 bases and 2 bases respectively, with 12 bases between them. Here the CDR3 DNA reads TGTGCCAGCAGCATCGGACAGATCAACACTGAAGCTTTCTTT. This encodes CASSIGQINTEAFF.

This clonotype was observed a few times. V is TRBV15 and J is TRBJ1-2; tentative D call: TRBD1 (6 bases). V lost 2 bases and J lost 1, with 8 bases in between. The CDR3 spans 14 residues. Germline CDR1 and CDR2: LNHNV and YYDKDF (reference sequence). Written as DNA, the CDR3 is TGTGCCACCAGCAGATTGGACAGTAACTATGGCTACACCTTC. It specifies CATSRLDSNYGYTF. Complete variable domain (other parts from reference TRBV15 and TRBJ1-2): DAMVIQNPRYQVTQFGKPVTLSCSQTLNHNVMYWYQQKSSQAPKLLFHYYDKDFNNEADTPDNFQSRRPNTSFCFLDIRSPGLGDTAMYLCATSRLDSNYGYTFGSGTRLTVV.

The chain joins TRBV7-2 to TRBJ2-5; no definite D call. Germline assignment: CDR1 SGHTA and CDR2 FQGNSA. The V end lost 8 bases, the J end lost 5 bases, and 9 bases lay between the germline ends. This CDR3 is built from 11 residues. The CDR3 region has the DNA TGTGCCAGCGGGTCCGGGGAGACCCAGTACTTC. This translates into CASGSGETQYF. The whole variable domain, remainder taken from reference TRBV7-2 and TRBJ2-5, is GAGVSQSPSNKVTEKGKDVELRCDPISGHTALYWYRQSLGQGLEFLIYFQGNSAPDKSGLPSDRFSAERTGGSVSTLTIQRTQQEDSAVYLCASGSGETQYFGPGTRLLVL.

At least ten counts were recorded for this clonotype. The gene calls are TRBV20-1 and TRBJ2-1; D call uncertain. The V end lost 6 bases, the J end lost 6 bases, and 6 bases lay between the germline ends. The germline gives CDR1 DFQATT, CDR2 SNEGSKA (reference sequence). The CDR3 has 10 residues. CDR3 DNA sequence: TGCAGTGCCCTTGGCAATGAGCAGTTCTTC. Protein: CSALGNEQFF.